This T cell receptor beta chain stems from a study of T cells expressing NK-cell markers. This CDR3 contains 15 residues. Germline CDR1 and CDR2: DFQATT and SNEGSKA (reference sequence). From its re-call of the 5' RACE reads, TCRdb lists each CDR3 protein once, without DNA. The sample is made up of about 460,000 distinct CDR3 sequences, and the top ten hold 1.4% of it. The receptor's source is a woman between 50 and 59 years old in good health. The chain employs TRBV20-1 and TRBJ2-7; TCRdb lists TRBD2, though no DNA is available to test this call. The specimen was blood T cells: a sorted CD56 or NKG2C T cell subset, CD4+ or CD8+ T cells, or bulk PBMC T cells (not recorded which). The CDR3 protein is CSARDLTKALGEQYF.